Presented here are 23 T cell receptor beta chains from one specimen sequenced in a study of blood T cell repertoires in COVID-19 (dated by TCRdb to 2019 to 2021). To prepare the library, the immunoSEQ multiplex PCR assay was applied. TCRdb holds this immuneACCESS table with in-frame rearrangements only. Some clones are missing; in checked studies, unresolved V genes explain under half, and the rest has no known cause. In this sample the table shows about 140,000 clones, under 85% of which occur a single time. The ten largest clonotypes hold approximately 9% of the sample. The specimen was peripheral blood. These receptors came from a woman of 80 years or more in a cohort sampled during active or convalescent COVID-19.

The J gene is TRBJ2-2, the V gene TRBV4-3; 13 bases match TRBD2. The CDR3 runs to 17 residues. Germline V CDR1 and CDR2: LGHNA, YSLEER. Trimming at V came to 0 bases and at J to 7 bases, leaving 5 bases not matched to a gene. As DNA, the CDR3 is TGCGCCAGCAGCCAAGAGGGGACTAGCGGGGTGGGCGGGGAGCTGTTTTTT. Translation gives CASSQEGTSGVGGELFF.

The chain has TRBV5-4 and TRBJ2-5, with 15 nucleotides matching TRBD2. This CDR3 has 16 amino acids. The J segment lost 5 bases and the V segment lost 4 bases, leaving 6 bases of the junction unmatched. In germline, CDR1 is SGHNT, CDR2 YYREEE (reference sequence). Here the CDR3 reads CASSPRTSGGEETQYF. The DNA for the CDR3 is TGTGCCAGCAGCCCCCGGACTAGCGGGGGGGAGGAGACCCAGTACTTC. Combining the CDR3 with reference TRBV5-4 and TRBJ2-5 gives the whole variable domain ETGVTQSPTHLIKTRGQQVTLRCSSQSGHNTVSWYQQALGQGPQFIFQYYREEENGRGNFPPRFSGLQFPNYSSELNVNALELDDSALYLCASSPRTSGGEETQYFGPGTRLLVL.

The chain employs TRBV2 and TRBJ2-5, with D perhaps matching TRBD1 (5 bases). From germline, CDR1 is SNHLY and CDR2 FYNNEI. CDR3 length: 14 residues. Trimming stripped 5 bases from V and 1 base from J, with 11 bases between. The CDR3 spells CASSRQITQETQYF. In DNA form, the CDR3 reads TGTGCCAGCAGTCGACAGATTACCCAAGAGACCCAGTACTTC. Drawing the rest from reference TRBV2 and TRBJ2-5, the complete variable domain is EPEVTQTPSHQVTQMGQEVILRCVPISNHLYFYWYRQILGQKVEFLVSFYNNEISEKSEIFDDQFSVERPDGSNFTLKIRSTKLEDSAMYFCASSRQITQETQYFGPGTRLLVL.

The chain uses TRBV5-1 and TRBJ1-1; unclear D gene. V was clipped by 2 bases and J by 0 bases, with 17 bases between them. Germline V gene lookup returns CDR1 SGHRS and CDR2 YFSETQ. The CDR3 runs to 17 residues. The CDR3 spells CASSLWGVGEMNTEAFF. The CDR3, as DNA: TGCGCCAGCAGCTTATGGGGAGTTGGGGAGATGAACACTGAAGCTTTCTTT. The variable domain in full, with the rest retrieved from reference TRBV5-1 and TRBJ1-1, is KAGVTQTPRYLIKTRGQQVTLSCSPISGHRSVSWYQQTPGQGLQFLFEYFSETQRNKGNFPGRFSGRQFSNSRSEMNVSTLELGDSALYLCASSLWGVGEMNTEAFFGQGTRLTVV.

The rearrangement joins TRBV9 to TRBJ1-1, with a weak D call TRBD1 (5 bases). This CDR3 comprises 12 residues. V was shortened by 3 bases and J by 10 bases, with 13 bases between the two germline ends. The V gene's germline CDR1 is SGDLS and CDR2 YYNGEE. The CDR3 loop is CASSEGVGRAFF. CDR3 coding DNA: TGTGCCAGCAGCGAAGGGGTGGGTAGAGCTTTCTTT.

This clone was detected once. The genes are TRBV28 and TRBJ1-4, with a weak D call TRBD1 (6 bases). The CDR3 spans 16 residues. V lost 4 bases, J lost 0 bases, and 12 bases lay in between. The germline V gene has CDR1 MDHEN and CDR2 SYDVKM. CDR3 amino acids: CASSSGHMTTNEKLFF. CDR3 sequence (DNA): TGTGCCAGCAGTTCGGGACACATGACAACTAATGAAAAACTGTTTTTT.

This clone was detected once. V gene TRBV3-1 (or the pseudogene TRBV3-2) combines with J gene TRBJ1-1; D might be TRBD1 (6 bases). This CDR3 comprises 15 residues. V was clipped by 4 bases and J by 0 bases, with 12 bases between them. Germline V gives CDR1 LGHDT, CDR2 YNNKEL (reference sequence). Here the CDR3 reads CASSLLGTMNTEAFF. The CDR3 DNA reads as TGTGCCAGCAGCCTCCTTGGGACAATGAACACTGAAGCTTTCTTT.

V is TRBV4-1 and J is TRBJ1-6, with TRBD1 identical over 9 bases. The CDR3 runs 15 residues. CDR1 and CDR2 from the germline V gene are MGHRA and YSYEKL. With V trimmed by 2 bases and J by 7 bases, 3 bases remained unmatched. The CDR3, as DNA: TGCGCCAGCAGCCAATGGGACAGGGCCAATTCACCCCTCCACTTT. This gives the protein CASSQWDRANSPLHF.

Only one count was recorded for this clone. The genes are TRBV9 and TRBJ2-1, with 7 nucleotides matching TRBD1. Germline-derived CDR1 and CDR2 are SGDLS and YYNGEE. The CDR3 spans 14 residues. Trimming removed 4 bases from V and 6 bases from J; junction bases left unmatched: 7. The CDR3 loop is CASSPWDSLNEQFF. The CDR3 DNA reads TGTGCCAGCAGCCCTTGGGACAGTCTCAATGAGCAGTTCTTC.

This sequence joins TRBV7-3 and TRBJ2-1; TRBD2 matches 9 bases. J lost 4 bases, V lost 5 bases, and 6 bases had no gene match. This CDR3 has 15 amino acids. Germline CDR1 is SGHTA and CDR2 is FQGTGA. The CDR3 sequence: CASSSSGGGYNEQFF. CDR3 coding DNA: TGTGCCAGCAGCAGTAGCGGGGGCGGGTACAATGAGCAGTTCTTC.

This clone is a singleton in its sample. This chain links TRBV9 with TRBJ2-3; perhaps TRBD2 as D (5 bases). The CDR3 has 14 amino acids. V was cut by 6 bases and J by 0 bases, with 11 bases left in between. Germline V CDR1 and CDR2: SGDLS, YYNGEE. The CDR3 region has the DNA TGTGCCAGCAATTCCCGGGAAAGCACAGATACGCAGTATTTT. Amino acids: CASNSRESTDTQYF. Filled out from reference TRBV9 and TRBJ2-3, the complete variable domain reads DSGVTQTPKHLITATGQRVTLRCSPRSGDLSVYWYQQSLDQGLQFLIQYYNGEERAKGNILERFSAQQFPDLHSELNLSSLELGDSALYFCASNSRESTDTQYFGPGTRLTVL.

This clone was seen a few times. The rearrangement joins TRBV3-1 (or the pseudogene TRBV3-2) to TRBJ2-7, with 8 bases identical to TRBD1. V lost 4 bases and J lost 3; bases outside the gene matches: 17. CDR1 and CDR2 from the germline V gene are LGHDT and YNNKEL (reference sequence). This CDR3 spans 18 amino acids. This chain's CDR3 is CASSPPNYRPGQDYEQYV. DNA of the CDR3: TGTGCCAGCAGCCCCCCAAATTACCGACCGGGACAGGACTACGAGCAGTACGTC.

The rearrangement joins TRBV19 to TRBJ1-2, with D maybe TRBD1 (6 bases). V lost 3 bases to trimming and J lost 1 base, with 15 bases between them. The CDR3 is 16 amino acids. Per the germline V gene, CDR1 is LNHDA and CDR2 is SQIVND (reference sequence). CDR3 sequence: CASSMGQGRGNYGYTF. The CDR3 coding sequence is TGTGCCAGTAGTATGGGTCAGGGGCGAGGTAACTATGGCTACACCTTC.

The genes are TRBV19 and TRBJ1-4; 8 bases match TRBD1. Trimming at V came to 7 bases and at J to 6 bases, leaving 13 bases not matched to a gene. The V gene's germline CDR1 is LNHDA and CDR2 SQIVND (reference sequence). The CDR3 covers 16 residues. For the CDR3, the DNA is TGTGCCAGTAATACCGGCGGGACAGGTCGATATGAAAAACTGTTTTTT. Its protein is CASNTGGTGRYEKLFF.

The V gene is TRBV10-3, the J gene TRBJ1-2; 7 positions match TRBD1. CDR3 length equals 15 residues. CDR1 and CDR2 (germline): ENHRY, SYGVKD. The V segment lost 6 bases and the J segment 2 bases; nucleotides outside the gene matches: 9. The CDR3 DNA is TGTGCCATCAGCAACGACAGGGCGGGCAACTATGGCTACACCTTC. Amino acid sequence: CAISNDRAGNYGYTF.

The chain links TRBV15 to TRBJ2-7, with 7 positions matching TRBD1. Germline V gives CDR1 LNHNV, CDR2 YYDKDF (reference sequence). The CDR3 loop spans 16 amino acids. V lost 0 bases to trimming and J lost 4 bases; unmatched junction nucleotides: 9. CDR3 sequence: CATSRDREGARYEQYF. In DNA, the CDR3 is TGTGCCACCAGCAGAGATCGAGAGGGGGCTAGGTACGAGCAGTACTTC.

This rearrangement joins TRBV6-6 to TRBJ2-5, with 7 bases aligning to TRBD2. The CDR3 covers 14 residues. The V gene's germline CDR1 is MNHNY and CDR2 SVGAGI (reference sequence). V was clipped by 5 bases and J by 2 bases; unmatched bases: 5. In DNA, the CDR3 is TGTGCCAGCAGTCAACTAGCGAAGCAAGAGACCCAGTACTTC. Translated: CASSQLAKQETQYF.

This clone was observed a handful of times. This chain links TRBV3-1 (or the pseudogene TRBV3-2) with TRBJ1-2; TRBD1 aligns across 9 bases. The CDR3 has 13 residues. Trimming cost V 6 bases and J 13 bases; bases outside gene matches: 12. Germline V gene lookup returns CDR1 LGHDT and CDR2 YNNKEL (reference sequence). CDR3 residues: CASRPDRGTGATF. The DNA of the CDR3 is TGTGCCAGCAGACCGGACAGGGGTACCGGGGCCACCTTC.

A remark on this clone: Other DNA sequences within the sample encode an identical CDR3. The V gene is TRBV28, the J gene TRBJ1-1; D is undetermined. The CDR3 runs 13 residues. Germline V lookup: CDR1 MDHEN, CDR2 SYDVKM. Trimming took 6 bases from V and 0 from J, leaving 8 bases between them. The CDR3: CASSTRMNTEAFF. As DNA, the CDR3 is TGTGCCAGCAGCACTAGAATGAACACTGAAGCTTTCTTT. The variable domain in full, completed from reference TRBV28 and TRBJ1-1, reads DVKVTQSSRYLVKRTGEKVFLECVQDMDHENMFWYRQDPGLGLRLIYFSYDVKMKEKGDIPEGYSVSREKKERFSLILESASTNQTSMYLCASSTRMNTEAFFGQGTRLTVV.

The V call is TRBV7-2, the J call TRBJ1-6; tentative D call: TRBD1 (6 bases). The CDR3 consists of 19 residues. Germline loops: CDR1 SGHTA, CDR2 FQGNSA. Trimming removed 2 bases at V and 0 bases at J, with 17 bases between. CDR3 protein: CASSLLYRDKSSYNSPLHF. CDR3 sequence (DNA): TGTGCCAGCAGCTTATTGTATCGGGACAAGAGCTCCTATAATTCACCCCTCCACTTT.

This clone was seen a single time. This sequence joins TRBV28 and TRBJ1-2; TRBD1 agrees at 7 bases. The length of the CDR3 is 13 residues. With 7 bases clipped from V and 3 bases from J, the junction kept 5 bases outside the gene matches. Germline CDR1 MDHEN, CDR2 SYDVKM. CDR3 region: CASKRGPDYGYTF. DNA of the CDR3: TGTGCCAGCAAGAGGGGGCCGGACTATGGCTACACCTTC.

In its sample, this clone was seen a few times. The gene calls are TRBV5-1 and TRBJ1-6; 8 bases line up with TRBD1. Losses at the gene ends were 4 bases for V and 7 bases for J; bases not matched to a gene: 7. CDR1 is SGHRS and CDR2 is YFSETQ in the germline V gene. There are 15 residues in the CDR3. CDR3 amino acids: CASSVTGARNSPLHF. In nucleotides, the CDR3 is TGCGCCAGCAGCGTGACAGGGGCGAGGAATTCACCCCTCCACTTT.

The table lists this clone with many counts. The CDR3 here is CASSWAGQETQYF. The CDR3 DNA sequence: TGTGCCAGTTCATGGGCAGGCCAAGAGACCCAGTACTTC. The chain is built from TRBV19 and TRBJ2-5; no definite D call. The CDR3 covers 13 residues. V lost 8 bases and J lost 1, with 11 bases in between. CDR1 is LNHDA and CDR2 is SQIVND in the germline V gene (reference sequence). Full variable domain (outside the CDR3, taken from reference TRBV19 and TRBJ2-5): DGGITQSPKYLFRKEGQNVTLSCEQNLNHDAMYWYRQDPGQGLRLIYYSQIVNDFQKGDIAEGYSVSREKKESFPLTVTSAQKNPTAFYLCASSWAGQETQYFGPGTRLLVL.